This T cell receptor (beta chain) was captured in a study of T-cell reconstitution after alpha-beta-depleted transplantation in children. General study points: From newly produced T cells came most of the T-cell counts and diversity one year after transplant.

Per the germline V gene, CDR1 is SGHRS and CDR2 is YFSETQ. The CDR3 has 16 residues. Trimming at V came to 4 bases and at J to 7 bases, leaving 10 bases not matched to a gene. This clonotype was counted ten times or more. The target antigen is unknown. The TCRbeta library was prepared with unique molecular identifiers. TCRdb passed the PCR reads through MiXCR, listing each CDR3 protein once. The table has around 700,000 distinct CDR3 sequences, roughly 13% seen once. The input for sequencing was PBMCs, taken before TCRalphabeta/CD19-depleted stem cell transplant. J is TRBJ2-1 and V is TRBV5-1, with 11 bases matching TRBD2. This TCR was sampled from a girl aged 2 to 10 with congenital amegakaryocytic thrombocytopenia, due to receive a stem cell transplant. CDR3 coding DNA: TGCGCCAGCAGCCCCGCGGTAGCGGGAGGGTTGAATGAGCAGTTCTTC. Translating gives CASSPAVAGGLNEQFF.